Listed below are T cell receptor beta chains from one sample, sequenced in a study of T-cell memory formation after mild COVID-19. MiXCR, run by TCRdb on the 5' RACE reads, gives a single entry per CDR3 protein. This table holds roughly 35,000 distinct CDR3 sequences, under 8% found once. Sequencing was done on a sample of PBMCs or a T cell subset sorted from them (not recorded which). These receptors were taken from a man aged 18 to 30 who had mild COVID-19 (a few samples of this study predate the infection). Cell type and time point are not known. The CDR3 runs from the conserved cysteine through the conserved F or W. A D gene is named only where the DNA matches it firmly. Clone size is shown for a subset of rows, as once, few, many or a class of expanded clone.

d_call	clone_size	v_call	j_call	cdr3_nt	cdr3_aa
.	few	TRBV5-1	TRBJ1-4	TGCGCCAGCAGCAAGGGTTTCCCGAATGAAAAACTGTTTTTT	CASSKGFPNEKLFF
.	.	TRBV6-4	TRBJ1-2	TGTGCCAGCAGTGACGGTGGAGGGCTTGGCTACACCTTC	CASSDGGGLGYTF
.	.	TRBV7-2	TRBJ2-6	TGTGCCAGCAGCTTAAGGGCGCAGCTAAGCTCTGGGGCCAACGTCCTGACTTTC	CASSLRAQLSSGANVLTF
TRBD2	many	TRBV7-8	TRBJ2-3	TGTGCCAGCAGCTTAGCGCGGGGACTAGCGGGCCTGATTTCAGATACGCAGTATTTT	CASSLARGLAGLISDTQYF
.	few	TRBV2	TRBJ2-7	TGTGCCAGCAGTGAAGCAGGCTTTTCCTCCTACGAGCAGTACTTC	CASSEAGFSSYEQYF
.	many	TRBV12-3/TRBV12-4	TRBJ1-2	TGTGCCAGCAGCTTAGGAAAAGACGCTTCCTATGGCTACACCTTC	CASSLGKDASYGYTF
TRBD2	.	TRBV28	TRBJ2-1	TGTGCCAGCAGCCCCGGGACTAGCGGGGGGCTCTACAATGAGCAGTTCTTC	CASSPGTSGGLYNEQFF
.	many	TRBV6-2/TRBV6-3	TRBJ2-7	TGTGCCAGCAGTCGTTTTCCCTACGAGCAGTACTTC	CASSRFPYEQYF
.	many	TRBV5-1	TRBJ2-2	TGCGCCAGCAGCTTGAAGGGACCGAACACCGGGGAGCTGTTTTTT	CASSLKGPNTGELFF
.	.	TRBV7-8	TRBJ2-3	TGTGCCAGCAGCTTAAGATTCGGGCCCGCAGATACGCAGTATTTT	CASSLRFGPADTQYF
TRBD2	many	TRBV25-1	TRBJ2-2	TGTGCCAGCACCAGCGGGGGAAACACCGGGGAGCTGTTTTTT	CASTSGGNTGELFF
.	many	TRBV6-5	TRBJ2-5	TGTGCCAGCAGTTTCGGACCAGAGGGGCCCCAAGAGACCCAGTACTTC	CASSFGPEGPQETQYF
.	many	TRBV9	TRBJ2-1	TGTGCCAGCAGCGTACACAATGAGCAGTTCTTC	CASSVHNEQFF
.	many	TRBV20-1	TRBJ2-5	TGCAGTGCTAGCCGGACTTTTGAGCAAGAGACCCAGTACTTC	CSASRTFEQETQYF
TRBD2	medium-sized	TRBV7-9	TRBJ2-5	TGTGCCAGCAGCCCTCGGGAGGGAGAGACCCAGTACTTC	CASSPREGETQYF
.	many	TRBV7-9	TRBJ1-1	TGTGCCAGCAGCTCCTCCGCCCTAAGGGGCACTGAAGCTTTCTTT	CASSSSALRGTEAFF
TRBD1	few	TRBV7-2	TRBJ1-5	TGTGCCAGCAGCCGCAACAGGGGTCAGCCCCAGCATTTT	CASSRNRGQPQHF
.	.	TRBV7-9	TRBJ1-5	TGTGCCAGCAGCTTAGCGAAGGATCAGCCCCAGCATTTT	CASSLAKDQPQHF
.	.	TRBV4-1	TRBJ1-1	TGCGCCAGCAGCCAAGCAGAGGGGAACACTGAAGCTTTCTTT	CASSQAEGNTEAFF
.	many	TRBV12-3/TRBV12-4	TRBJ2-1	TGTGCCAGCAGCCCCGGGCCTGGCAATGAGCAGTTCTTC	CASSPGPGNEQFF
.	many	TRBV24-1	TRBJ1-5	TGTGCCACCAGTGGTAGCGGGGAACAGCCCCAGCATTTT	CATSGSGEQPQHF
.	many	TRBV6-1	TRBJ2-3	TGTGCCAGCAGTGAAGGTTGGGGGACAGATACGCAGTATTTT	CASSEGWGTDTQYF
TRBD2	many	TRBV4-3	TRBJ2-2	TGCGCCAGCAGCCACATCACGGGACTAGCGGGGATTATCACCGGGGAGCTGTTTTTT	CASSHITGLAGIITGELFF